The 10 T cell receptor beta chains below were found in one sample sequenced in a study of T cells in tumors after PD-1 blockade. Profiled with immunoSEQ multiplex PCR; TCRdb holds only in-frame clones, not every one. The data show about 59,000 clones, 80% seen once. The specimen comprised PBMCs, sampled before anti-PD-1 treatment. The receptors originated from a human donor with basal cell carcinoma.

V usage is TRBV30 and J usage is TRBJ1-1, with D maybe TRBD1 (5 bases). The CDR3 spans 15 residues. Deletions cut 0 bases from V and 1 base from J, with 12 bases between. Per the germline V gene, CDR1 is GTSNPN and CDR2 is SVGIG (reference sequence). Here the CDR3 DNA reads TGTGCCTGGAGTGTACTAGGGCAGGGGAACACTGAAGCTTTCTTT. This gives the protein CAWSVLGQGNTEAFF. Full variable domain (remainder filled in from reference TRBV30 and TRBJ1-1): SQTIHQWPATLVQPVGSPLSLECTVEGTSNPNLYWYRQAAGRGLQLLFYSVGIGQISSEVPQNLSASRPQDRQFILSSKKLLLSDSGFYLCAWSVLGQGNTEAFFGQGTRLTVV.

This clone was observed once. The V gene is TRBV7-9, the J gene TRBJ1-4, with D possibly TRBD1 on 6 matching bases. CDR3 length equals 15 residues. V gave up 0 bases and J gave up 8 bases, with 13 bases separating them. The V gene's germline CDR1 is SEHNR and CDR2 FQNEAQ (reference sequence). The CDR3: CASSLATGLGEKLFF. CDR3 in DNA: TGTGCCAGCAGCTTAGCTACAGGGTTGGGCGAAAAACTGTTTTTT. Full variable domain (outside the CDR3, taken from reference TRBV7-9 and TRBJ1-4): DTGVSQNPRHKITKRGQNVTFRCDPISEHNRLYWYRQTLGQGPEFLTYFQNEAQLEKSRLLSDRFSAERPKGSFSTLEIQRTEQGDSAMYLCASSLATGLGEKLFFGSGTQLSVL.

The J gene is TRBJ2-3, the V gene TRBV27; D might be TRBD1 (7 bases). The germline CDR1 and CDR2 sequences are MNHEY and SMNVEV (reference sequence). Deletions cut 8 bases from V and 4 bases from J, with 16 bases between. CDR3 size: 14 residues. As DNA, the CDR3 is TGTGCCAGCTCTCGCCAGGGGGGCGCAGATACGCAGTATTTT. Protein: CASSRQGGADTQYF.

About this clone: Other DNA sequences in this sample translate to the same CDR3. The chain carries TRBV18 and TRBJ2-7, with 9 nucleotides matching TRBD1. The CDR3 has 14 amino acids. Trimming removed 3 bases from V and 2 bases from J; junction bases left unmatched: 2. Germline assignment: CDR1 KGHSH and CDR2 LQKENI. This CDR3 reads CASSPGTGPYEQYF. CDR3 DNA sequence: TGTGCCAGCTCACCCGGGACAGGGCCCTACGAGCAGTACTTC.

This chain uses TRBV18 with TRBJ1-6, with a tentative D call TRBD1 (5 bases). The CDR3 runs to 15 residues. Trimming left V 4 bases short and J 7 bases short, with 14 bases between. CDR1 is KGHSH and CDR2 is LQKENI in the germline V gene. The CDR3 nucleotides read TGTGCCAGCTCACTGAGTGTAAGGGGCAATTCACCCCTCCACTTT. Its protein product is CASSLSVRGNSPLHF.

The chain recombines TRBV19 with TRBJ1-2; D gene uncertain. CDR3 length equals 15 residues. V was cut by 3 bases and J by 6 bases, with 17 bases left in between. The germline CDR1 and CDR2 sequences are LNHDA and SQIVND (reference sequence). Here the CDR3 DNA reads TGTGCCAGTAGTATCCACAGCCTACCCATGAATGGCTACACCTTC. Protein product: CASSIHSLPMNGYTF.

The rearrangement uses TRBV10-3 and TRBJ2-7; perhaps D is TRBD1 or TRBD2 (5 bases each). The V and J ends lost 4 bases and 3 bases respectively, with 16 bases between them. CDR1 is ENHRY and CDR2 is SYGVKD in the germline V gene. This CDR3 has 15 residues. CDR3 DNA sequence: TGTGCCATCAGTGGGGGACCACTCACCCTCTACGAGCAGTACTTC. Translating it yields CAISGGPLTLYEQYF.

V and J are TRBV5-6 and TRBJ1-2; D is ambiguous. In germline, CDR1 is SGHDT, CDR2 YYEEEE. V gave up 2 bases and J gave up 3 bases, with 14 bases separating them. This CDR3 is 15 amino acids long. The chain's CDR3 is CASSLRTDWDYGYTF. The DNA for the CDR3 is TGTGCCAGCAGCTTAAGGACGGACTGGGACTATGGCTACACCTTC.

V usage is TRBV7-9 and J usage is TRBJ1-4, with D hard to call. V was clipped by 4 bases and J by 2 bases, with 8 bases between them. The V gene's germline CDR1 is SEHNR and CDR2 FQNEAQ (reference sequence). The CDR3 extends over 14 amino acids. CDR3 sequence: CASSYGRTNEKLFF. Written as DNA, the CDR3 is TGTGCCAGCAGCTACGGACGGACTAATGAAAAACTGTTTTTT. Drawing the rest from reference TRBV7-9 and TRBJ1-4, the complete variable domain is DTGVSQNPRHKITKRGQNVTFRCDPISEHNRLYWYRQTLGQGPEFLTYFQNEAQLEKSRLLSDRFSAERPKGSFSTLEIQRTEQGDSAMYLCASSYGRTNEKLFFGSGTQLSVL.

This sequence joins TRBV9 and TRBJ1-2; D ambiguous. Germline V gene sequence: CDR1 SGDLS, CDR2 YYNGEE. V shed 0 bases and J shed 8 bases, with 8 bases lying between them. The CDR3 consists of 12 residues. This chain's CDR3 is CASSVAAGGYTF. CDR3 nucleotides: TGTGCCAGCAGCGTAGCGGCGGGGGGCTACACCTTC.